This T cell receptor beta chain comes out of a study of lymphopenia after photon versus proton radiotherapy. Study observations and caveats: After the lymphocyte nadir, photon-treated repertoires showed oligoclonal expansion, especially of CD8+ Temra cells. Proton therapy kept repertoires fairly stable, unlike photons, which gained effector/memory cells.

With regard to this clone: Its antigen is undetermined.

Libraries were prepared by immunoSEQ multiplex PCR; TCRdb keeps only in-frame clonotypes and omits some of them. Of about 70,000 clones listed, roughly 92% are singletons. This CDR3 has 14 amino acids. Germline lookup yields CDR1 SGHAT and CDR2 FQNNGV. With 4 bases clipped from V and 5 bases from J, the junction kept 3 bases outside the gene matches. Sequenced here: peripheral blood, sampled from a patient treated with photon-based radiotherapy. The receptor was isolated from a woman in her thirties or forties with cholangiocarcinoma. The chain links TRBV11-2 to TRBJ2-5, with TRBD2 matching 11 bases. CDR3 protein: CASSSTSGGETQYF. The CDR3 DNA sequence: TGTGCCAGCAGCTCTACTAGCGGGGGTGAGACCCAGTACTTC.